The 25 T cell receptor beta chains below were found in one sample sequenced in a study of T cells in severe cutaneous drug reactions. Bulk and single-cell libraries used iRepertoire multiplex PCR with TCR subtype-specific primers. For each CDR3 protein, TCRdb gives one entry from its re-call of the multiplex PCR reads, without DNA. This repertoire includes more than 20,000 distinct CDR3 sequences. Sequenced patients had Stevens-Johnson syndrome or toxic epidermal necrolysis caused by carbamazepine. Sequencing was carried out using PBMCs. These receptors were taken from a human donor with toxic epidermal necrolysis, a severe cutaneous drug reaction.

The chain recombines TRBV20-1 with TRBJ2-1; checking the TCRdb D call of TRBD2 is not possible without DNA. The CDR3 totals 15 residues. CDR1 is DFQATT, CDR2 SNEGSKA, per germline (reference sequence). The CDR3 sequence is CSARDPSGTDNEQFF.

The gene calls are TRBV6-2 or TRBV6-3 and TRBJ2-3; TCRdb reports TRBD2, a call that lacks DNA to check it against. Germline V lookup: CDR1 MNHEY, CDR2 SVGEGT. This CDR3 spans 18 amino acids. Here the CDR3 reads CASSYPKGGGRALDTQYF.

The rearrangement joins TRBV7-3 to TRBJ2-3; TCRdb reports TRBD2, a call that lacks DNA to check it against. Germline CDR1 SGHTA, CDR2 FQGTGA. This CDR3 contains 14 residues. The CDR3 spells CASSLGGLVDTQYF.

This clonotype ranks as medium-sized (0.01 to 0.1%) in terms of frequency. The chain is built from TRBV6-5 and TRBJ2-1; TCRdb lists TRBD2, though no DNA is available to test this call. Germline values: CDR1 MNHEY, CDR2 SVGAGI. There are 17 residues in the CDR3. CDR3 region: CASSSGLAGSSYNEQFF.

V gene TRBV11-3 combines with J gene TRBJ2-3. The germline CDR1 and CDR2 sequences are SGHNT and YENEEA. The CDR3 sequence is 12 residues long. CDR3: CASSLVPDTQYF.

Judged by frequency, this clonotype is medium-sized. This rearrangement joins TRBV19 to TRBJ2-7; the D gene TCRdb calls, TRBD2, cannot be checked with no DNA. This CDR3 has 15 amino acids. CDR1 is LNHDA and CDR2 is SQIVND in the germline V gene (reference sequence). The CDR3 sequence: CASSRLTGRPYEQYF. The full variable domain, completed using reference TRBV19 and TRBJ2-7, is DGGITQSPKYLFRKEGQNVTLSCEQNLNHDAMYWYRQDPGQGLRLIYYSQIVNDFQKGDIAEGYSVSREKKESFPLTVTSAQKNPTAFYLCASSRLTGRPYEQYFGPGTRLTVT.

The chain combines TRBV29-1 with TRBJ2-3; TCRdb's assignment of TRBD2 cannot be checked, as there is no DNA. Germline-derived CDR1 and CDR2 are SQVTM and ANQGSEA. This CDR3 region has 18 residues. CDR3 sequence reads: CSVPPRTSGRAGGDTQYF.

The V and J genes are TRBV20-1 and TRBJ2-3. This CDR3 has 14 residues. Germline V gives CDR1 DFQATT, CDR2 SNEGSKA (reference sequence). This CDR3 is CSAKGTSSTDTQYF.

This clonotype is medium-sized by frequency. The V gene is TRBV7-6, the J gene TRBJ2-7; the D call from TCRdb, TRBD2, cannot be confirmed without DNA. CDR3 length: 15 residues. Per the germline V gene, CDR1 is SGHVS and CDR2 is FNYEAQ. CDR3 region: CASSSLASGTSEQYF.

This chain links TRBV19 with TRBJ2-5; the TRBD1 assignment by TCRdb is unverifiable without DNA. This CDR3 has 14 amino acids. CDR1 is LNHDA, CDR2 SQIVND, per germline (reference sequence). CDR3 amino acids: CASSPNGAGQTQYF.

The rearrangement uses TRBV4-1 and TRBJ1-2. CDR1 and CDR2 (germline): MGHRA, YSYEKL. The CDR3 has 14 amino acids. The CDR3 region is CASSQVKGNHGYTF.

The V gene is TRBV2, the J gene TRBJ2-1; the D call from TCRdb, TRBD2, cannot be confirmed without DNA. Germline values: CDR1 SNHLY, CDR2 FYNNEI. The CDR3 runs to 16 residues. This CDR3 reads CASRDSGSGGYNEQFF.

The chain carries TRBV20-1 and TRBJ1-1. The CDR3 totals 12 residues. Germline assignment: CDR1 DFQATT and CDR2 SNEGSKA (reference sequence). The CDR3 here is CSAPIGNTEAFF.

By frequency, this clonotype registers medium-sized. CDR3 sequence reads: CASQGYSQNTEAFF. This chain uses TRBV2 with TRBJ1-1. Germline V gives CDR1 SNHLY, CDR2 FYNNEI. CDR3 length: 14 amino acids.

The chain is built from TRBV25-1 and TRBJ1-2. The length of the CDR3 is 13 residues. Germline lookup yields CDR1 MGHDK and CDR2 SYGVNS. Here the CDR3 reads CASSEGLGNGYTF.

This chain uses TRBV7-3 with TRBJ2-7; TCRdb selects TRBD2, and the lack of DNA leaves this call unchecked. Germline assignment: CDR1 SGHTA and CDR2 FQGTGA. The length of the CDR3 is 15 residues. The CDR3 reads CASSLGLARSYEQYF.

CDR3 in amino acids: CASSYSKGLDTEAFF. The chain combines TRBV6-5 with TRBJ1-1. Per germline, CDR1 MNHEY and CDR2 SVGAGI. The CDR3 sequence is 15 residues long.

The chain is built from TRBV20-1 and TRBJ2-5; the D call from TCRdb, TRBD1, cannot be confirmed without DNA. Per the germline V gene, CDR1 is DFQATT and CDR2 is SNEGSKA (reference sequence). CDR3 size: 14 residues. The CDR3 reads CSARPPEVQETQYF.

The CDR3 protein is CASRSTDTQYF. V and J are TRBV5-4 and TRBJ2-3. In germline, CDR1 is SGHNT, CDR2 YYREEE (reference sequence). This CDR3 has 11 residues. The entire variable domain, with the rest obtained from reference TRBV5-4 and TRBJ2-3, is as follows: ETGVTQSPTHLIKTRGQQVTLRCSSQSGHNTVSWYQQALGQGPQFIFQYYREEENGRGNFPPRFSGLQFPNYSSELNVNALELDDSALYLCASRSTDTQYFGPGTRLTVL.

The chain recombines TRBV7-9 with TRBJ2-7. The CDR3 contains 12 residues. Germline-derived CDR1 and CDR2 are SEHNR and FQNEAQ (reference sequence). CDR3 in amino acids: CASSLAPSEQYF.

The rearrangement links TRBV25-1 to TRBJ2-7; without DNA, the TCRdb call of TRBD1 cannot be checked. Germline V gene sequence: CDR1 MGHDK, CDR2 SYGVNS. The CDR3 is 14 amino acids. The CDR3 here is CASSARDPRHEQYF.

The rearrangement links TRBV7-6 to TRBJ2-1; TCRdb returns TRBD2, unconfirmable since there is no DNA. The germline gives CDR1 SGHVS, CDR2 FNYEAQ. The CDR3 contains 18 residues. CDR3 sequence: CASSLEASGPSSYNEQFF.

The chain recombines TRBV15 with TRBJ1-1. The CDR3 covers 14 residues. Germline lookup yields CDR1 LNHNV and CDR2 YYDKDF (reference sequence). The CDR3 is CATSREKGTTEAFF.

V usage is TRBV10-3 and J usage is TRBJ2-5; TCRdb names TRBD1, which stays unverified in the absence of DNA. CDR1 is ENHRY and CDR2 is SYGVKD in the germline V gene. This CDR3 is 15 amino acids long. This CDR3 is CATVPEGGSRETQYF.

V is TRBV19 and J is TRBJ2-7; TCRdb indicates TRBD2, and absent DNA this call remains unverified. The CDR3 has 16 residues. Germline loops: CDR1 LNHDA, CDR2 SQIVND (reference sequence). CDR3 loop: CASTPGRTSGPYEQYF.